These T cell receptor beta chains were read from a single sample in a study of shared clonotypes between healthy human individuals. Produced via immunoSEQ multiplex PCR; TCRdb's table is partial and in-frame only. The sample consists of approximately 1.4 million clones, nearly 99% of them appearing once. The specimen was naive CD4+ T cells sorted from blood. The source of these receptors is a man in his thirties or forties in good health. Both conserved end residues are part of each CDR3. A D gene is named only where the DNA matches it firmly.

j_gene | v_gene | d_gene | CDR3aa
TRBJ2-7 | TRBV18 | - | CASSQEGDGYEQYF
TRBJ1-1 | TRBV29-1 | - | CSVGLGGTNTEAFF
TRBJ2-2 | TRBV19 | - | CATTGRESAHTGELFF
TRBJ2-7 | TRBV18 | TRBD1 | CASPRDRVKAYEQYF
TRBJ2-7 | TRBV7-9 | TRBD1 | CASSLGVGTGGVNEQYF
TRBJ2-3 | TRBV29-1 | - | CSVQVARLSDTQYF
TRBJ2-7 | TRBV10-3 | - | CAIKNGTAYEQYF
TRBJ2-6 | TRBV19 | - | CATSGGPSNPGANVLTF
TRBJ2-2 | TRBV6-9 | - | CASSYKSGERANTGELFF
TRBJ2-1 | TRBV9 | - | CASSVGISNEQFF
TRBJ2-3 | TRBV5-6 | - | CASRTPWVSGLGGDTQYF
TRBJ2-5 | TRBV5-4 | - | CASSLRPSQGETQYF
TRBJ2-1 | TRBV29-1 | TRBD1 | CSVPGQAYNEQFF
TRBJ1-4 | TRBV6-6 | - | CASSPLREKLFF
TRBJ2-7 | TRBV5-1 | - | CASSLGLPYEQYF
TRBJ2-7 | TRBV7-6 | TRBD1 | CASSLGQGAVEQYF
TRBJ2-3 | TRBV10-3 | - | CAISSGGVTDTQYF
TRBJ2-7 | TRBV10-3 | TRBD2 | CAIRSSGLAGVGEQYF
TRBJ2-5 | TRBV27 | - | CASSRIGGWETQYF
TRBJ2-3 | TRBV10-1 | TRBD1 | CASSESTGAQYF
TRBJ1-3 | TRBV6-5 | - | CASSYSGGRSGNTIYF
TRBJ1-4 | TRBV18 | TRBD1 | CASSPLGQLNEKLFF
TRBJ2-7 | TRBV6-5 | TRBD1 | CASRRKRTGLHEQYF
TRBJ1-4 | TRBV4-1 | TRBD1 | CASSQTGTGVEKLFF
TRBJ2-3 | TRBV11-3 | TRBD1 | CASSPGTGALMVDTQYF
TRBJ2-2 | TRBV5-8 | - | CASSLVIIGLPRDTGELFF
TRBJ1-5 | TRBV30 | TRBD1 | CAWSVNRGDQPQHF
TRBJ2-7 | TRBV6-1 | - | CASNRDGSYEQYF
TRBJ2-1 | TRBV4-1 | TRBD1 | CASSQGGDRGHREQFF
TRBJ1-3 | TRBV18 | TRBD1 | CASSPNPTGVSGNTIYF
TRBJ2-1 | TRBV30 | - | CAWTTLYNEQFF
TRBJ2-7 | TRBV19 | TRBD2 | CASSILAGYEQYF
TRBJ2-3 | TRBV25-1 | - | CASTPTGGGTDTQYF
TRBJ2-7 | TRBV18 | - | CASSPGQDEQYF
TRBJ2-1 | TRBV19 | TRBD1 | CASSMSRGQGLGEQFF
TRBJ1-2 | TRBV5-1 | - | CASSSGLIGYTF
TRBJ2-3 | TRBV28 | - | CASSHPPVGTQYF
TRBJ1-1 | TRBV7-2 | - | CASSPDSMNTEAFF
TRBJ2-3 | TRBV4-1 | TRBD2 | CASSQKFTSGGSTDTQYF
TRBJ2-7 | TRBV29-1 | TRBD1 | CSVRQGFSYEQYF
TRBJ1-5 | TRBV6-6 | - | CASKDGGGNQPQHF
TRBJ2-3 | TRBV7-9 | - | CASSPTVGDQGRTDTQYF
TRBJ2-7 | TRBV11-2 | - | CASSLIGPTYEQYF
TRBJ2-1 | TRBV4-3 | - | CASSRYLASSSYNEQFF
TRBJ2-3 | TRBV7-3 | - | CASSLDGSTDTQYF
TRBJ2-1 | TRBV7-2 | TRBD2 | CASPGLAGVEQFF
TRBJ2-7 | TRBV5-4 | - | CASSLEGSSYEQYF
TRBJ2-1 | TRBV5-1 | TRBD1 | CASSRTGERFVEQFF
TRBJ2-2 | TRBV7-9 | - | CASSSYRVTGELFF
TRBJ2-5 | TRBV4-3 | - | CASSQTPARTQYF
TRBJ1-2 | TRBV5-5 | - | CASSFTAMRDYGYTF
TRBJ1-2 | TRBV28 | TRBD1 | CASSLPTGEYYGYTF
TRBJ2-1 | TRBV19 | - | CASIYEQFF
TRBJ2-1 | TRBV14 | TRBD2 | CASSQVAGGREQFF
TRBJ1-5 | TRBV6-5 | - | CASSYRGRGQPQHF